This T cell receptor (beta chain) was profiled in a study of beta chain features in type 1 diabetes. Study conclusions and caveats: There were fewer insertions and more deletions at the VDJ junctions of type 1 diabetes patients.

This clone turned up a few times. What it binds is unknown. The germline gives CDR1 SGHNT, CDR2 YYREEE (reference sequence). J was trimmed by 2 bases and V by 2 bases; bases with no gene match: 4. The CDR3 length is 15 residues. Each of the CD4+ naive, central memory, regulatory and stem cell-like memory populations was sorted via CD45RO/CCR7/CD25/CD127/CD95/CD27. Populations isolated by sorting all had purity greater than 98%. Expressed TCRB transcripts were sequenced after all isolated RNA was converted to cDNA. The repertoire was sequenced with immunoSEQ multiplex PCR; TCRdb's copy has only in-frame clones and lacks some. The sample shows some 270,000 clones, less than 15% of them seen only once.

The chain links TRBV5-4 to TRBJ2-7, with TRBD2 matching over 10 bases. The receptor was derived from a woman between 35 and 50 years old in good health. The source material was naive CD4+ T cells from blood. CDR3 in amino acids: CASSFPGLATYEQYF. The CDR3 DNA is TGTGCCAGCAGCTTCCCGGGACTAGCGACCTACGAGCAGTACTTC.